These 24 T cell receptor beta chains came from one sample sequenced in a study of radiotherapy plus CTLA-4 blockade in lung cancer. The method was immunoSEQ multiplex PCR; TCRdb's version includes in-frame clones alone and lacks a portion of them. The sample lists about 28,000 clones; around 80% were seen once. This sample comprised peripheral blood, obtained from a patient treated with radiotherapy plus ipilimumab. These TCRs come from a human donor with non-small cell lung cancer who had stable disease on radiotherapy plus ipilimumab.

The V gene is TRBV21-1, the J gene TRBJ2-3; TRBD2 is the table's D call and was not checked against the DNA. TRBV21-1 is deemed a pseudogene. There are 22 residues in the CDR3. The CDR3 loop is CASSIRGAVILAGTPSTDTQYF. DNA for the CDR3: TGTGCCAGCAGCATACGTGGCGCAGTGATACTAGCGGGGACCCCTAGCACAGATACGCAGTATTTT.

This clone has only one observation. The chain uses TRBV19 and TRBJ1-5; D not resolved. The CDR3 sequence is 16 residues long. V lost 1 base, J lost 4 bases, and 14 bases lay in between. The V gene's germline CDR1 is LNHDA and CDR2 SQIVND (reference sequence). CDR3 amino acids: CASSIGLLGFNQPQHF. In DNA, the CDR3 is TGTGCCAGTAGTATAGGACTGCTGGGGTTTAATCAGCCCCAGCATTTT.

V gene TRBV7-2 combines with J gene TRBJ1-4, with D tentatively TRBD1 (5 bases). In germline, CDR1 is SGHTA, CDR2 FQGNSA. CDR3 length: 14 amino acids. Trimming removed 6 bases from V and 8 bases from J, with 16 bases in between. For the CDR3, the DNA is TGTGCCAGCAGATCGGGCGGGGCTTCGGAAAAACTGTTTTTT. Translation gives CASRSGGASEKLFF.

This rearrangement joins TRBV7-9 to TRBJ2-7; D perhaps matches TRBD2 (5 bases). The CDR3 consists of 14 residues. The germline V gene encodes CDR1 SEHNR and CDR2 FQNEAQ (reference sequence). V was pared by 3 bases and J by 2 bases, with 11 bases between. The CDR3 DNA is TGTGCCAGCAGCTTCCTACTAGGAACCTACGAGCAGTACTTC. It encodes CASSFLLGTYEQYF.

This chain's CDR3 is CASSSPDSYEQYV. In DNA form, the CDR3 reads TGTGCCAGCAGTTCCCCGGACTCCTACGAGCAGTACGTC. The chain carries TRBV28 and TRBJ2-7; D unresolved. Deletions cut 4 bases from V and 0 bases from J, with 7 bases between. CDR1 is MDHEN and CDR2 is SYDVKM in the germline V gene. The CDR3 is 13 residues long.

The sample holds a few counts of this clone. The chain joins TRBV11-2 to TRBJ2-1, with D perhaps TRBD1 (6 bases). Germline V gene sequence: CDR1 SGHAT, CDR2 FQNNGV. The CDR3 is made up of 15 amino acids. The V end was cut by 1 base, the J end by 7 bases, with 14 bases between. The CDR3 DNA sequence: TGTGCCAGCAGCTTAGCAGGGGCTGCTGGAAATGAGCAGTTCTTC. Protein product: CASSLAGAAGNEQFF.

The genes are TRBV14 and TRBJ1-1, with D tentatively TRBD1 (5 bases). V lost 0 bases to trimming and J lost 7 bases, with 9 bases between them. This CDR3 is 13 amino acids long. Per germline, CDR1 SGHDN and CDR2 FVKESK. The CDR3 nucleotides are TGTGCCAGCAGCCAAGACAGGGCTGTTGAAGCTTTCTTT. Protein product: CASSQDRAVEAFF.

The V call is TRBV6-1, the J call TRBJ1-2; D gene ambiguous. CDR1 is MNHNS and CDR2 is SASEGT in the germline V gene. CDR3 length equals 14 residues. Between the trimmed V and J ends, which lost 5 bases and 4 bases, there was a span of 14 bases. The CDR3 bases are TGTGCCAGCAGTTTAGTAGGCGGGCGCTATGGCTACACCTTC. It translates to CASSLVGGRYGYTF.

The V gene is TRBV10-2, the J gene TRBJ1-5; 8 nucleotides align to TRBD1. The trim removed 8 bases at V and 9 bases at J, leaving 9 bases unmatched. The CDR3 totals 13 residues. Germline V CDR1 and CDR2: WSHSY, SAAADI. Here the CDR3 DNA reads TGCGCCAGCGGACAGGGACCCTTCTGGCCCCAGCATTTT. Its translation is CASGQGPFWPQHF.

The chain combines TRBV14 with TRBJ1-1; no clear D. Germline values: CDR1 SGHDN, CDR2 FVKESK. This CDR3 is 13 amino acids long. Trimming pared 0 bases from V and 6 bases from J, leaving 8 bases between. The CDR3 sequence is CASSQDLRSEAFF. In DNA, the CDR3 is TGTGCCAGCAGCCAAGATCTCCGTTCTGAAGCTTTCTTT.

The rearrangement joins TRBV11-2 to TRBJ2-7; 8 bases are shared with TRBD1. The V gene end was trimmed by 2 bases and the J gene end by 2 bases; junction bases not matched to a gene: 5. CDR1 SGHAT and CDR2 FQNNGV come from the germline V gene. The CDR3 runs 15 residues. The CDR3 region has the DNA TGTGCCAGCAGCTTAAGTCAGGGGGCTCCCTACGAGCAGTACTTC. Protein: CASSLSQGAPYEQYF.

Notes on this clone: The sample holds other DNA sequences that translate to the same CDR3. The chain links TRBV5-1 to TRBJ2-1; the match to TRBD2 covers 9 bases. The germline V gene encodes CDR1 SGHRS and CDR2 YFSETQ. There are 16 residues in the CDR3. The ends lost 4 bases at V and 8 bases at J; junction bases unmatched: 13. CDR3 DNA sequence: TGCGCCAGCAGCCTGCTCGGCGGGGGGGCAGTATATGAGCAGTTCTTC. Its protein product is CASSLLGGGAVYEQFF.

This clone has more than one count but fewer than ten. The rearrangement joins TRBV18 to TRBJ1-4; D is ambiguous. This CDR3 is built from 14 residues. Germline V gene lookup returns CDR1 KGHSH and CDR2 LQKENI. Trimming took 0 bases from V and 2 from J, leaving 4 bases between them. CDR3 in DNA: TGTGCCAGCTCACCACCCACCACTAATGAAAAACTGTTTTTT. It codes for CASSPPTTNEKLFF.

The chain has TRBV18 and TRBJ1-6; 7 nucleotides match TRBD1. The CDR3 extends over 14 amino acids. The J segment lost 10 bases and the V segment lost 8 bases, leaving 11 bases of the junction unmatched. Germline assignment: CDR1 KGHSH and CDR2 LQKENI. CDR3: CASHRQGLGSPLHF. CDR3 nucleotides: TGTGCCAGCCACCGACAGGGCCTAGGATCACCCCTCCACTTT.

The chain uses TRBV19 and TRBJ1-5; D not certain. The CDR3 consists of 15 residues. Trimming pared 5 bases from V and 4 bases from J, leaving 15 bases between. CDR1 and CDR2 from the germline V gene are LNHDA and SQIVND (reference sequence). As DNA, the CDR3 is TGTGCCAGTAGTCCCGCGGTTGGAATAAATCAGCCCCAGCATTTT. Its protein product is CASSPAVGINQPQHF.

The V gene is TRBV21-1, the J gene TRBJ2-7. TRBV21-1 constitutes a pseudogene. The CDR3 runs to 11 residues. The CDR3 loop reads CASSKVWMQYV. The CDR3, as DNA: TGTGCCAGCAGCAAAGTCTGGATGCAGTACGTC.

This sequence joins TRBV9 and TRBJ2-3; possibly TRBD2 for D (7 bases). This CDR3 has 17 residues. V was shortened by 0 bases and J by 0 bases, with 14 bases between the two germline ends. Germline lookup yields CDR1 SGDLS and CDR2 YYNGEE. CDR3: CASSVESGGPSTDTQYF. The CDR3 DNA sequence: TGTGCCAGCAGCGTAGAGTCGGGGGGCCCTAGCACAGATACGCAGTATTTT. Based on the CDR3 plus reference TRBV9 and TRBJ2-3, the full variable domain is DSGVTQTPKHLITATGQRVTLRCSPRSGDLSVYWYQQSLDQGLQFLIQYYNGEERAKGNILERFSAQQFPDLHSELNLSSLELGDSALYFCASSVESGGPSTDTQYFGPGTRLTVL.

The chain combines TRBV5-4 with TRBJ2-2; unclear D gene. The germline V gene encodes CDR1 SGHNT and CDR2 YYREEE (reference sequence). The V and J ends lost 0 bases and 6 bases respectively, with 3 bases between them. The CDR3 loop spans 12 amino acids. The CDR3 DNA reads as TGTGCCAGCAGCTTGGCGGCCGGGGAGCTGTTTTTT. It codes for CASSLAAGELFF.

The chain's CDR3 is CASSLTGGQGRNEQFF. The CDR3 DNA is TGTGCCAGCAGCTTAACCGGAGGACAGGGGAGGAATGAGCAGTTCTTC. The V gene is TRBV7-8, the J gene TRBJ2-1, with 9 positions matching TRBD1. The CDR3 length is 16 residues. The germline CDR1 and CDR2 sequences are SGHVS and FQNEAQ. Unmatched junction bases numbered 9, after V lost 2 bases and J lost 7 bases.

This sequence joins TRBV18 and TRBJ2-3; tentative D call: TRBD2 (6 bases). V was cut by 3 bases and J by 1 base, with 17 bases left in between. The length of the CDR3 is 17 residues. Looked up from germline, CDR1 is KGHSH and CDR2 is LQKENI. CDR3 amino acids: CASSPGVRGGGTDTQYF. The CDR3 DNA is TGTGCCAGCTCACCCGGGGTCAGAGGAGGGGGCACAGATACGCAGTATTTT.

This chain joins TRBV18 and TRBJ1-2; 9 bases match TRBD1. The V gene end was trimmed by 8 bases and the J gene end by 0 bases; junction bases not matched to a gene: 4. The CDR3 consists of 14 residues. Germline CDR1 and CDR2: KGHSH and LQKENI. For the CDR3, the DNA is TGTGCCAGCGCGCGGGACAGGGCTAACTATGGCTACACCTTC. Protein sequence: CASARDRANYGYTF.

The chain combines TRBV11-3 with TRBJ2-5; TRBD2 aligns across 11 bases. After removal of 2 bases from V and 5 bases from J, the junction contained 4 bases not matched to a gene. The germline CDR1 and CDR2 sequences are SGHNT and YENEEA. This CDR3 has 15 residues. The DNA for the CDR3 is TGTGCCAGCAGCTTACTAGCGGGGGGACGGGAGACCCAGTACTTC. This translates into CASSLLAGGRETQYF.

As DNA, the CDR3 is TGCGCCAGCAGCTCGATGGGCCTCTCTGGAAACACCATATATTTT. Protein: CASSSMGLSGNTIYF. V and J are TRBV5-1 and TRBJ1-3, with D unclear. The germline V gene encodes CDR1 SGHRS and CDR2 YFSETQ. The CDR3 extends over 15 amino acids. V was shortened by 3 bases and J by 0 bases, with 10 bases between the two germline ends.

The J gene is TRBJ1-2, the V gene TRBV14; D may be TRBD1 (5 bases). Trimming stripped 2 bases from V and 4 bases from J, with 11 bases between. The CDR3 extends over 14 amino acids. Germline CDR1 SGHDN, CDR2 FVKESK. The CDR3 is CASSQLGQGYGYTF. The DNA for the CDR3 is TGTGCCAGCAGCCAATTGGGCCAGGGCTATGGCTACACCTTC.